Listed below are T cell receptor beta chains from one sample, sequenced in a study of T cells expressing NK-cell markers. TCRdb reprocessed the 5' RACE reads and keeps a single row for each CDR3 protein, giving no DNA. Its listing shows around 550,000 distinct CDR3 sequences. The sequencing input was blood T cells: a sorted CD56 or NKG2C T cell subset, CD4+ or CD8+ T cells, or bulk PBMC T cells (not recorded which). The receptors shown here come from a man younger than 35 in good health. Each CDR3 is given with its conserved first and last residue. Each record gives: J gene, V gene, CDR3 protein.

TRBJ2-5 | TRBV4-3 | CASSQDGRSKETQYF
TRBJ2-3 | TRBV10-3 | CAISVGGTSTDTQYF
TRBJ2-5 | TRBV4-2 | CASSQDKEETQYF
TRBJ2-7 | TRBV7-2 | CASSEPGLAAEQYF
TRBJ2-5 | TRBV6-1 | CASSLLAGWETQYF
TRBJ2-1 | TRBV10-3 | CASTSSNEQFF
TRBJ1-1 | TRBV28 | CASHFGTGEHTEAFF
TRBJ1-2 | TRBV29-1 | CSVEDRGGYGYTF
TRBJ2-7 | TRBV6-2/TRBV6-3 | CASSYSLGASYEQYF
TRBJ2-1 | TRBV12-3/TRBV12-4 | CASSLIGTSGSAGEQFF
TRBJ2-7 | TRBV29-1 | CSVGLAEPDPEQYF
TRBJ2-3 | TRBV3-1 | CASSPWTSGWDTQYF
TRBJ2-1 | TRBV6-2/TRBV6-3 | CASSSPPGLAAYNEQFF
TRBJ2-7 | TRBV11-2 | CASSRIRGTRTLEQYF
TRBJ2-5 | TRBV27 | CASSLWPQGETQYF
TRBJ2-2 | TRBV24-1 | CATPNPGGNTGELFF
TRBJ1-1 | TRBV11-2 | CASSLSPLGDTEAFF
TRBJ2-7 | TRBV6-2/TRBV6-3 | CASNHRQLPISYEQYF